Below, 13 T cell receptor beta chains from the same sample are listed, as sequenced in a study of metastatic and nonmetastatic thyroid tumors. Not a single patient had been given any form of treatment at any point before undergoing thyroid surgery. TCRdb reprocessed the PCR reads using MiXCR. This table has about 14,000 clones, roughly a fifth appearing once. The sequencing input was blood. The receptor set was obtained from a female donor with papillary thyroid cancer or a benign thyroid nodule (not recorded which). Some clones in this sample may be carry-over from other donors' samples.

This clone was observed a handful of times. The CDR3 sequence is CASTKGVNPNNEQFF. CDR3 in DNA: TGTGCCAGCACTAAAGGGGTTAATCCAAACAATGAGCAGTTCTTC. This chain joins TRBV27 and TRBJ2-1; possibly TRBD1 for D (5 bases). The CDR3 length is 15 residues. Trimming stripped 7 bases from V and 5 bases from J, with 18 bases between. Per germline, CDR1 MNHEY and CDR2 SMNVEV (reference sequence).

This clone is medium-sized in the sample. This chain uses TRBV2 with TRBJ1-2; a possible D gene is TRBD1 (6 bases). CDR1 and CDR2 from the germline V gene are SNHLY and FYNNEI. This CDR3 contains 14 residues. Trimming removed 6 bases from V and 6 bases from J, with 17 bases in between. CDR3 in amino acids: CASRRDTAWDGYTF. CDR3 nucleotide sequence: TGTGCCAGCAGACGGGACACCGCCTGGGATGGCTACACCTTC.

This clone was detected many times. The V gene is TRBV2, the J gene TRBJ1-3; D is ambiguous. Trimming shortened V by 2 bases and J by 4 bases, and 3 bases separated the two germline ends. Germline V gives CDR1 SNHLY, CDR2 FYNNEI. This CDR3 comprises 12 residues. The CDR3 DNA is TGTGCCAGCAGTGAAATCGGAAACACCATATATTTT. Translated, it gives CASSEIGNTIYF. Full variable domain (outside the CDR3, taken from reference TRBV2 and TRBJ1-3): EPEVTQTPSHQVTQMGQEVILRCVPISNHLYFYWYRQILGQKVEFLVSFYNNEISEKSEIFDDQFSVERPDGSNFTLKIRSTKLEDSAMYFCASSEIGNTIYFGEGSWLTVV.

This clone occurred many times. This may be a read error, as it is one base from a much larger clone. The rearrangement uses TRBV19 and TRBJ2-2; TRBD2 might be the D (6 bases). The CDR3 is made up of 15 amino acids. Germline assignment: CDR1 LNHDA and CDR2 SQIVND (reference sequence). CDR3 amino acids: CASKYGGSNTGGLFF. In DNA form, the CDR3 reads TGTGCCAGTAAATATGGCGGGTCCAACACCGGGGGGCTGTTTTTT.

This clone was counted once. CDR3 residues: CASSPEVVDYEQYF. CDR3 in DNA: TGTGCCAGCAGCCCGGAAGTTGTGGACTACGAGCAGTACTTC. The rearrangement links TRBV7-8 to TRBJ2-7; D is undetermined. The CDR3 is 14 amino acids. Germline loops: CDR1 SGHVS, CDR2 FQNEAQ. Trimming took 5 bases from V and 3 from J, leaving 14 bases between them.

This clone turned up a few times. This chain uses TRBV12-3 or TRBV12-4 with TRBJ1-2, with unresolved D. The germline V and J ends were trimmed by 2 bases and 2 bases, with 6 bases remaining between them. This CDR3 contains 13 residues. As DNA, the CDR3 is TGTGCCAGCAGTTTACCGGGGAACTATGGCTACACCTTC. It codes for CASSLPGNYGYTF.

In nucleotides, the CDR3 is TGTGCCAGCTCAGGAAAACAGGGAGGCCTTGGCTACACCTTC. This codes for CASSGKQGGLGYTF. This chain joins TRBV19 and TRBJ1-2, with D perhaps TRBD1 (6 bases). Germline V gives CDR1 LNHDA, CDR2 SQIVND (reference sequence). The CDR3 consists of 14 residues. V dropped 9 bases and J dropped 7 bases, with 21 bases sitting between them.

Details on this clone: This sequence may be a read error, since a much larger clone differs from it by one base. Other DNA sequences from this sample encode an identical CDR3 as well. The V gene is TRBV2, the J gene TRBJ2-6; possible D gene TRBD2, 6 bases. CDR3 size: 16 residues. V shed 9 bases and J shed 2 bases, with 17 bases lying between them. Germline V gene lookup returns CDR1 SNHLY and CDR2 FYNNEI. CDR3 amino acids: CASPRRGVTGANVLTF. In DNA, the CDR3 is TGTGCCAGTCCTCGGAGGGGTGTTACTGGGGCCAACGTCCTGACTTTC.

By its share, this clone is medium-sized. This sequence joins TRBV12-3 or TRBV12-4 and TRBJ1-2; a possible D gene is TRBD1 (6 bases). V was cut by 5 bases and J by 6 bases, with 7 bases left in between. The CDR3 sequence is 11 residues long. The CDR3 spells CASSEGDGYTF. CDR3 nucleotide sequence: TGTGCCAGCAGTGAGGGGGATGGCTACACCTTC.

At least ten counts were recorded for this clone. Other DNA sequences in the sample encode the same CDR3. This chain uses TRBV20-1 with TRBJ2-1; D possibly corresponds to TRBD1 (6 bases). This CDR3 region has 16 residues. The V and J ends lost 6 bases and 6 bases respectively, with 24 bases between them. CDR1 DFQATT and CDR2 SNEGSKA come from the germline V gene (reference sequence). For the CDR3, the DNA is TGCAGTGCCGGAACAAGGGGGACCAACCGCACCAATGAGCAGTTCTTC. Translated: CSAGTRGTNRTNEQFF.

In this sample, this clone is medium-sized. The V gene is TRBV6-1, the J gene TRBJ2-2, with 7 bases lining up with TRBD1. CDR3 length: 15 amino acids. In germline, CDR1 is MNHNS, CDR2 SASEGT. V gave up 5 bases and J gave up 1 base; unmatched junction bases: 4. Written as DNA, the CDR3 is TGTGCCAGCAGTTTGGACAGGATGAACACCGGGGAGCTGTTTTTT. It encodes CASSLDRMNTGELFF.

This clone occurred a few times. This rearrangement joins TRBV12-3 or TRBV12-4 to TRBJ2-1; perhaps D is TRBD1 or TRBD2 (5 bases each). The V and J ends lost 3 bases and 7 bases respectively, with 13 bases between them. The CDR3 extends over 14 amino acids. In DNA form, the CDR3 reads TGTGCCAGCAGTTTTGTTGGGGGAAGGAATGAGCAGTTCTTC. It codes for CASSFVGGRNEQFF.

This clone was detected ten times or more. CDR3: CASSVEGWEDTGELFF. CDR3 in DNA: TGTGCCAGCAGCGTAGAGGGCTGGGAGGACACCGGGGAGCTGTTTTTT. The chain uses TRBV9 and TRBJ2-2, with D possibly being TRBD2 (6 bases). This CDR3 contains 16 residues. Germline assignment: CDR1 SGDLS and CDR2 YYNGEE. Between the trimmed V and J ends, which lost 0 bases and 3 bases, there was a span of 12 bases.